The clone carrying this T cell receptor (beta chain) was recorded a few times. The data belong to a study of blood T cells in healthy people across ages. Germline loops: CDR1 LGHDT, CDR2 YNNKEL (reference sequence). V lost 2 bases, J lost 5 bases, and 12 bases lay in between. The CDR3 is made up of 14 amino acids. A second PCR of roughly 7 to 11 cycles used a sample-barcoded 5' primer and a J-beta primer mix. TCRdb re-called the 5' RACE reads through MiXCR, storing one row per CDR3 protein. The sample records 1.5 million to 1.8 million distinct CDR3 sequences, roughly 43% being singletons. The chain links TRBV3-1 to TRBJ1-2; the D gene is possibly TRBD1 (6 bases). The specimen sequenced was blood. This receptor was identified in a woman aged 18 to 35 in good health. The DNA of the CDR3 is TGTGCCAGCAGCCAAAGGCAGGGGTATTATGGCTACACCTTC. Translation: CASSQRQGYYGYTF.